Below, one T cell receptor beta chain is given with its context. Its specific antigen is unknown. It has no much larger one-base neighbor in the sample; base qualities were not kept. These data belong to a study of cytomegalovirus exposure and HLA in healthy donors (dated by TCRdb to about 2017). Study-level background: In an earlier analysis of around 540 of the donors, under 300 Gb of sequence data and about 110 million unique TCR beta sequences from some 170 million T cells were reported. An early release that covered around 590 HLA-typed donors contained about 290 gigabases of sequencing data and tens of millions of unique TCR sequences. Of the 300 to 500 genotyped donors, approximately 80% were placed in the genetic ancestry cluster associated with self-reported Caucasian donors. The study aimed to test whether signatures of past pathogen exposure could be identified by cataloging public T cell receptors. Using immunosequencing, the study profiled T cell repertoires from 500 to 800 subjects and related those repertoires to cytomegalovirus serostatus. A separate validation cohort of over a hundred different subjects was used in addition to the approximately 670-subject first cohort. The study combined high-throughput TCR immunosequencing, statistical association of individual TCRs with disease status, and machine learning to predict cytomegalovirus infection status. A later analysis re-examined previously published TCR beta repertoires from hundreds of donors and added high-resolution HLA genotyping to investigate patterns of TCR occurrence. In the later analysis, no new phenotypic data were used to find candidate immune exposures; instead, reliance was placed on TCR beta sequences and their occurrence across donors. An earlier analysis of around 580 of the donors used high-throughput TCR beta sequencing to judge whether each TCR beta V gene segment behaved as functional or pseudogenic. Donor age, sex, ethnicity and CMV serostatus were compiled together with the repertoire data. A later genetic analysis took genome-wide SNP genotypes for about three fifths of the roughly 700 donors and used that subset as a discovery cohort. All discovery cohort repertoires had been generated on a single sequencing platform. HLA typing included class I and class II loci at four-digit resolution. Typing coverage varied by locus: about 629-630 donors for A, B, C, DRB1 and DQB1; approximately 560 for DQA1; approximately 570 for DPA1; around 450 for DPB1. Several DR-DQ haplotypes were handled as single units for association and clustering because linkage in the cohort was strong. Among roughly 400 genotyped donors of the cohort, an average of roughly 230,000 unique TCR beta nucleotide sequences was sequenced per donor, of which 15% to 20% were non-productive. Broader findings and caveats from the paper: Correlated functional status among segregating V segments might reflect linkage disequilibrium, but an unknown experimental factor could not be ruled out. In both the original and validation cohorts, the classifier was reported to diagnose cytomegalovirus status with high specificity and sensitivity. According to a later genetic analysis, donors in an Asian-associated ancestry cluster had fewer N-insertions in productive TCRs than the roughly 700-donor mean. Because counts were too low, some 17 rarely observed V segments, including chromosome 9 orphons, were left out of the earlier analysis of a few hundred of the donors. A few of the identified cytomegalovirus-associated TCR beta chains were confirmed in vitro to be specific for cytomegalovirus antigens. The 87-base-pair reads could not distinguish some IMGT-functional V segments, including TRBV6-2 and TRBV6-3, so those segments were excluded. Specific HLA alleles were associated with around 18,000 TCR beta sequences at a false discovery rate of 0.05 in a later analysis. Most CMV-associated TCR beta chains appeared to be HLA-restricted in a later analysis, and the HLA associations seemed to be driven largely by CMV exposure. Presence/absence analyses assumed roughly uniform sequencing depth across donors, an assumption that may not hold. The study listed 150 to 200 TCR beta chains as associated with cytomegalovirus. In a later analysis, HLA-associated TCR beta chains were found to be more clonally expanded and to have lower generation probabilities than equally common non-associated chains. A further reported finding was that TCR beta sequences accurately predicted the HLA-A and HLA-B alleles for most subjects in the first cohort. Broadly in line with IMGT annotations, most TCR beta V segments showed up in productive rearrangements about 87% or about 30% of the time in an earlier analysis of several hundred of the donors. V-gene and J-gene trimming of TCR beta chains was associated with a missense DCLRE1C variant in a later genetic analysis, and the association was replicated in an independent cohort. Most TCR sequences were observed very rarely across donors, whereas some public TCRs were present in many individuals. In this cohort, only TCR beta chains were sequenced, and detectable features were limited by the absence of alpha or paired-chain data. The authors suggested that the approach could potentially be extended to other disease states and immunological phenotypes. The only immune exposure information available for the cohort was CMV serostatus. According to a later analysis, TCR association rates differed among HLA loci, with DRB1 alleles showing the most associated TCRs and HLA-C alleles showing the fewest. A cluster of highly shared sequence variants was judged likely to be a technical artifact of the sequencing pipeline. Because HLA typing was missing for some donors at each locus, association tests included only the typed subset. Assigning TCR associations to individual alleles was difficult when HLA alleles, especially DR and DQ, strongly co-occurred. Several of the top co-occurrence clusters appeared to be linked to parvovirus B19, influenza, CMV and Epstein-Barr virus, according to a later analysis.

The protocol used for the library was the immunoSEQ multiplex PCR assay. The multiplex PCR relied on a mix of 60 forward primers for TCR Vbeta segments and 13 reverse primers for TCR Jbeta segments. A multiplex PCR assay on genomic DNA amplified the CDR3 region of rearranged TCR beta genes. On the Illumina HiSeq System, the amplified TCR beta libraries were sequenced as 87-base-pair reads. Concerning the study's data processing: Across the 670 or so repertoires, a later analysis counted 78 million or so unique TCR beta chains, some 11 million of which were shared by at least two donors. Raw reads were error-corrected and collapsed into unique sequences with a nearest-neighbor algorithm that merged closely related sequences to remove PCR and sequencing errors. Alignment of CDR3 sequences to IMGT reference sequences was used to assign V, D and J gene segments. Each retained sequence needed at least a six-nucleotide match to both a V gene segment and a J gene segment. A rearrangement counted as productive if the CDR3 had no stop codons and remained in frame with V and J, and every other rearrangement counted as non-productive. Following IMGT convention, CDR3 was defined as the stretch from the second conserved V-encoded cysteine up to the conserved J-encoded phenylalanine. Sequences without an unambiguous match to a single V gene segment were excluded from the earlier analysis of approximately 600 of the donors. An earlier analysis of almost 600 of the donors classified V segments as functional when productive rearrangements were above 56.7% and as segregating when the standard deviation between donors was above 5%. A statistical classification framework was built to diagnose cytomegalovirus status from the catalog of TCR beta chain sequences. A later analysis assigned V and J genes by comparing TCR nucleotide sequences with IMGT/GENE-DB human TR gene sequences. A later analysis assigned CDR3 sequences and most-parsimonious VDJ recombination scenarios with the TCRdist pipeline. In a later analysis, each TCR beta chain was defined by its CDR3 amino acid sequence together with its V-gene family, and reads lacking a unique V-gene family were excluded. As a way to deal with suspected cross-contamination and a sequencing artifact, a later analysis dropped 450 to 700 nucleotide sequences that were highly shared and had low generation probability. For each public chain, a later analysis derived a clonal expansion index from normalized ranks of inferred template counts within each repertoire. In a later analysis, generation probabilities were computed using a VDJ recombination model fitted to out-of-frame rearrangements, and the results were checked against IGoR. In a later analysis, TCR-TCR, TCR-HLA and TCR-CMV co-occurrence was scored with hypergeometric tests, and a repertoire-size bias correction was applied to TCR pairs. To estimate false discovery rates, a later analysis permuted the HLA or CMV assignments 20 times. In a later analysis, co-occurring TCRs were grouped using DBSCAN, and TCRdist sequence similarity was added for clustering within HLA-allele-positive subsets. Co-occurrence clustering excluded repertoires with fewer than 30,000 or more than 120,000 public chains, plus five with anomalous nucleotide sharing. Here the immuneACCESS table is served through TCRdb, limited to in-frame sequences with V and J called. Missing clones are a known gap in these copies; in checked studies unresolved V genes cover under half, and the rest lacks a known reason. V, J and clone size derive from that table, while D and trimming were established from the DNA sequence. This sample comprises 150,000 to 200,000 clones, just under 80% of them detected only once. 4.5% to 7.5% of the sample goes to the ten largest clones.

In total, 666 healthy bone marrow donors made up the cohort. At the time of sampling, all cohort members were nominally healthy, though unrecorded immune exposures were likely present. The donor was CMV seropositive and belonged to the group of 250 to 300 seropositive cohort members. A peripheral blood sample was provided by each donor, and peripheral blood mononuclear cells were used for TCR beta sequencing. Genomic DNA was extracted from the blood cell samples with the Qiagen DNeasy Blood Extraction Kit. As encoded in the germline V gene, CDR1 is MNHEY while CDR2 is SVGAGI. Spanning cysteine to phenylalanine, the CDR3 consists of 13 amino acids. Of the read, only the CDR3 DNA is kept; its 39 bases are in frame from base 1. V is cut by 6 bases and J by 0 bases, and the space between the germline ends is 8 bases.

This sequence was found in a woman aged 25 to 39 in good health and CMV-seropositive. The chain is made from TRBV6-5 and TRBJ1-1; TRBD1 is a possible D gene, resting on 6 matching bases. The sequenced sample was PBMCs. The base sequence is TGTGCCAGCAGCCGGACAGTGAACACTGAAGCTTTCTTT. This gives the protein CASSRTVNTEAFF.